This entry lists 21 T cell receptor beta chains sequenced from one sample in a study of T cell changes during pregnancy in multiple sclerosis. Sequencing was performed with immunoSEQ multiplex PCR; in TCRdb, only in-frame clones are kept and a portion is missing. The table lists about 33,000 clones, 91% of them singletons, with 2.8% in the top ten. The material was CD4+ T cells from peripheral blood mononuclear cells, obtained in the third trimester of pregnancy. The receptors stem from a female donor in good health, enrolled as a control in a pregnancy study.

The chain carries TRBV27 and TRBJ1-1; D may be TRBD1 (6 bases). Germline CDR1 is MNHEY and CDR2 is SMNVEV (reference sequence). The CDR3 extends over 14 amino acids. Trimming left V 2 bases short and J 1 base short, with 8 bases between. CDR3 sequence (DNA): TGTGCCAGCAGTTTAAGGACAGCGAACACTGAAGCTTTCTTT. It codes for CASSLRTANTEAFF.

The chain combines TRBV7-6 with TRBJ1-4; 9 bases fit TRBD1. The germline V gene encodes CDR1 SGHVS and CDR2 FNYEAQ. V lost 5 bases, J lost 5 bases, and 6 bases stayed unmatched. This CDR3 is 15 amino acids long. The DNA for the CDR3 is TGTGCCAGCAGCCCTGGGACAGGGAGAAATGAAAAACTGTTTTTT. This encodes CASSPGTGRNEKLFF. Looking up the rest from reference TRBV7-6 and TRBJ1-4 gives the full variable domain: GAGVSQSPRYKVTKRGQDVALRCDPISGHVSLYWYRQALGQGPEFLTYFNYEAQQDKSGLPNDRFSAERPEGSISTLTIQRTEQRDSAMYRCASSPGTGRNEKLFFGSGTQLSVL.

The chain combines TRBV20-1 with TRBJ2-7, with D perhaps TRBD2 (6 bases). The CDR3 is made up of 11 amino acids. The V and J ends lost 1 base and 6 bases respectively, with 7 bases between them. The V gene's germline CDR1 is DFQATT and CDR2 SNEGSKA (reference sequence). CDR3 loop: CSARGSGEQYF. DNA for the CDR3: TGCAGTGCTAGAGGTAGCGGCGAGCAGTACTTC.

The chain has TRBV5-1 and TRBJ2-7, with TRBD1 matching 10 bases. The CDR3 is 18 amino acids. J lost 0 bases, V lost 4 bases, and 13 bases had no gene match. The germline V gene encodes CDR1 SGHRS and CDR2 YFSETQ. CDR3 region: CASSPRASGQGFSYEQYF. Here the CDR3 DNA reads TGCGCCAGCAGCCCTAGGGCGTCGGGACAGGGGTTCTCCTACGAGCAGTACTTC.

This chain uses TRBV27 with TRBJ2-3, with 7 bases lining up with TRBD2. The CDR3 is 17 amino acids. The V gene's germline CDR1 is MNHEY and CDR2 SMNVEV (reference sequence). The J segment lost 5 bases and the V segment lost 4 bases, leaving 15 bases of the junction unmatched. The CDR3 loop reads CASSSPWGRAEGDTQYF. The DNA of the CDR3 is TGTGCCAGCAGTTCCCCTTGGGGGAGGGCCGAGGGAGATACGCAGTATTTT.

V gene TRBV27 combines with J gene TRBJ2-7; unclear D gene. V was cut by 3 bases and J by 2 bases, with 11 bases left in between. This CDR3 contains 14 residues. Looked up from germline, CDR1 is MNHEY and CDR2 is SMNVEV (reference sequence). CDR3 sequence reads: CASSLISSTYEQYF. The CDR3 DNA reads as TGTGCCAGCAGTTTGATTAGCAGCACCTACGAGCAGTACTTC.

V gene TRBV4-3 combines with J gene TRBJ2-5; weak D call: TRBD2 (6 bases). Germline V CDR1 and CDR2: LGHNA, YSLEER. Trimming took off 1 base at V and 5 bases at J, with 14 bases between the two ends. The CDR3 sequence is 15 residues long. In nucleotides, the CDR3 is TGCGCCAGCAGCCAAGGGGCGGGACGGGGGGAGACCCAGTACTTC. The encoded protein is CASSQGAGRGETQYF.

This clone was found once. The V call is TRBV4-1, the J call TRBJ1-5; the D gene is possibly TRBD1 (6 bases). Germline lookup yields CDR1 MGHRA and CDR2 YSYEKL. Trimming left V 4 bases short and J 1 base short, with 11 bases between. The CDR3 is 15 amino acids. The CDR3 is CASSPPTGSNQPQHF. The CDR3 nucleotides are TGCGCCAGCAGCCCTCCCACAGGGAGCAATCAGCCCCAGCATTTT.

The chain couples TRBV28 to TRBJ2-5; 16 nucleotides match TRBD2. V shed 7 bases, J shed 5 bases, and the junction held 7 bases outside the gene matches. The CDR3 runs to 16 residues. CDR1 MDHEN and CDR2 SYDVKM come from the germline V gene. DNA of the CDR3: TGTGCCAGCAACCCGGGACTAGCGGGGGGGCGGGAGACCCAGTACTTC. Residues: CASNPGLAGGRETQYF.

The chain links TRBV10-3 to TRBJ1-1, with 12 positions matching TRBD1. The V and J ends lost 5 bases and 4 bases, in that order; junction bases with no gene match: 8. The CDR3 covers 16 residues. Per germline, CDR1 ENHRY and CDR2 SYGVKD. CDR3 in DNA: TGTGCCATCAGTCCGGGACAGGGGGCGGCGAGCACTGAAGCTTTCTTT. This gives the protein CAISPGQGAASTEAFF.

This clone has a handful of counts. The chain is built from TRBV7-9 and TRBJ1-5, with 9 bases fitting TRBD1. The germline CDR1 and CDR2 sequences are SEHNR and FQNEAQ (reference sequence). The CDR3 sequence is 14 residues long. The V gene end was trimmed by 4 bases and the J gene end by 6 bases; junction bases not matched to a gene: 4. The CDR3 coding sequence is TGTGCCAGCAGCTACGACAGGGGGTCTCAGCCCCAGCATTTT. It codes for CASSYDRGSQPQHF.

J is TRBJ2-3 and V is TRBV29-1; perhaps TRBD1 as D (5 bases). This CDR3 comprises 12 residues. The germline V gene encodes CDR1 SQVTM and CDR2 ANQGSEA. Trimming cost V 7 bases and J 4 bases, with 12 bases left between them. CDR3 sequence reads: CSGGRLADTQYF. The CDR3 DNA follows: TGCAGCGGGGGCCGCTTGGCAGATACGCAGTATTTT.

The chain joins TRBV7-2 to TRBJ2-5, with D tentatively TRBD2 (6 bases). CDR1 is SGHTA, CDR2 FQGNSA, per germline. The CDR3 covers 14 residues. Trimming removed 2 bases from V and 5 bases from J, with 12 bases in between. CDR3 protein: CASSLIPGVETQYF. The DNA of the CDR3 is TGTGCCAGCAGCTTAATCCCGGGGGTTGAGACCCAGTACTTC.

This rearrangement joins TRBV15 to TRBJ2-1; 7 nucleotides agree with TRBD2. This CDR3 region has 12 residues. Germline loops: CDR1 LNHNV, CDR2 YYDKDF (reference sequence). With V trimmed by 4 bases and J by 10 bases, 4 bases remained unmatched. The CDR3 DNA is TGTGCCACCAGCAAGGGACTACCAGAGCAGTTCTTC. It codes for CATSKGLPEQFF.

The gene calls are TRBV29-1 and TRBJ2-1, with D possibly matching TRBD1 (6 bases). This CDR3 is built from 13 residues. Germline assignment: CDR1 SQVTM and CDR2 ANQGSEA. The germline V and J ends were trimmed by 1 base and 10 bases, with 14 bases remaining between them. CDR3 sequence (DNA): TGCAGCGTTGAAGGGCCAGGGGCAGCAGAGCAGTTCTTC. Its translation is CSVEGPGAAEQFF.

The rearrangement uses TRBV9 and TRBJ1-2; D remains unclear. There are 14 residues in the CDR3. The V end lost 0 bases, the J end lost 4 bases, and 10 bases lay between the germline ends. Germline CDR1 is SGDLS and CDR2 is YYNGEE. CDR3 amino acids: CASSVVEGIYGYTF. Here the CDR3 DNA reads TGTGCCAGCAGCGTAGTTGAGGGCATCTATGGCTACACCTTC.

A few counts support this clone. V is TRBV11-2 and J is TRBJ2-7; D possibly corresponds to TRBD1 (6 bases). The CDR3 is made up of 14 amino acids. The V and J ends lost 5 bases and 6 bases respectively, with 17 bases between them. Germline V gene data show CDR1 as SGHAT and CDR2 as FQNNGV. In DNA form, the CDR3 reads TGTGCCAGCAGCATGGGACATGCCGGGTCCGAGCAGTACTTC. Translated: CASSMGHAGSEQYF.

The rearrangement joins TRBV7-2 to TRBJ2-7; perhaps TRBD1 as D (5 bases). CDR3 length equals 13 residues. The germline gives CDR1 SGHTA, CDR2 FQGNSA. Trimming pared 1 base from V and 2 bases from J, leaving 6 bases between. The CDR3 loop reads CASSLGGPYEQYF. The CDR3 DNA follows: TGTGCCAGCAGCTTAGGGGGCCCCTACGAGCAGTACTTC.

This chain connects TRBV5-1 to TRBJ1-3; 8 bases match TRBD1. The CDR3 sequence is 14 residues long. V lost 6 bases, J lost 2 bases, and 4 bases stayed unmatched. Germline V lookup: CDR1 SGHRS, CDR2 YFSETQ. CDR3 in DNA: TGCGCCAGCAAGGACAGGGCCGCTGGAAACACCATATATTTT. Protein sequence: CASKDRAAGNTIYF.

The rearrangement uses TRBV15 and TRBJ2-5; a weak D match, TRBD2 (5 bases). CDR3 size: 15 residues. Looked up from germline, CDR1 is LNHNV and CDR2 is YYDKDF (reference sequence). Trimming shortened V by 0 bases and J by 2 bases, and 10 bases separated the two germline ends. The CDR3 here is CATSRDPGGQETQYF. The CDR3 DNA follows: TGTGCCACCAGCAGAGATCCCGGCGGGCAAGAGACCCAGTACTTC.

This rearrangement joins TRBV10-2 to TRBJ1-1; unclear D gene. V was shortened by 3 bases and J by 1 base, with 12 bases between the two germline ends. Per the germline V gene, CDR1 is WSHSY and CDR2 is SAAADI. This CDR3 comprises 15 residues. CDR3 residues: CASSDVQSRNTEAFF. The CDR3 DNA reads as TGCGCCAGCAGTGACGTACAGAGCCGGAACACTGAAGCTTTCTTT.